This T cell receptor beta chain was sequenced in a study of graft-versus-host responses after intestinal transplantation. The protocol was immunoSEQ multiplex PCR, while the TCRdb copy is restricted to in-frame clones and leaves out a portion. The table has over 120,000 clones, roughly 91% seen once. Concerning this clone itself: Its antigen remains unidentified.

Sample: unstimulated CD4+ T cells sorted from spleen or lymph node cells, taken before intestinal transplant. The clonotype comes from a human donor who received an intestinal transplant.

The CDR3, as DNA: TGCGCCAGCAGCCAAGAAGAGTCGACCGAGCAGTACTTC. Protein product: CASSQEESTEQYF. The chain carries TRBV4-1 and TRBJ2-7; D is undetermined. V lost 0 bases and J lost 6, with 9 bases in between. This CDR3 region has 13 residues. Looked up from germline, CDR1 is MGHRA and CDR2 is YSYEKL.